The table lists the clone carrying this TCR beta chain with many counts. Its antigen remains unidentified. Amplification targeted TCR beta CDR3 regions from RNA transcripts. The HTBI primer set was used in a first-round RT-PCR of the TCR CDR3. TCRdb used MiXCR to reprocess the multiplex PCR reads, holding one entry per CDR3 protein. The repertoire holds roughly 660,000 distinct CDR3 sequences, with around 16% as singletons. The sample comes from a study of T cells in Graves' hyperthyroidism and ophthalmopathy. Overall study results and limits: Most thyroid clonotypes expanded above 0.001 appeared in blood too.

V was cut by 5 bases and J by 4 bases, with 11 bases left in between. The CDR3 extends over 13 amino acids. Germline V gene lookup returns CDR1 MNHNS and CDR2 SASEGT. The definition of stable Graves' hyperthyroidism was no ophthalmopathy progression within 18 months. The hyperthyroidism patients had all been newly diagnosed, and their disease duration was under 2 months. Their ages ranged from 18 to 65 years. Thyroid ultrasound and orbital computed tomography, with clinical symptoms and serum thyroxine and TRAb, informed diagnoses. The chain recombines TRBV6-1 with TRBJ1-2; D call uncertain. Input material: blood. This TCR derives from a man aged 50 to 59 with Graves' hyperthyroidism. CDR3 residues: CASSFRERYGYTF. DNA for the CDR3: TGTGCCAGCAGTTTTAGGGAGCGCTATGGCTACACCTTC.